The present T cell receptor (beta chain) was sequenced within a study of blood T cell repertoires in COVID-19. Study-level information: From T cells, B-cell-depleted T cells, or PBMCs came the material, which was cDNA or gDNA.

Source study methods: Nucleated cell number was recorded as an estimate derived from reference gene primer amplification. Some clones are missing from TCRdb's copy, which holds only in-frame ones; the method was immunoSEQ multiplex PCR. That table furnishes V, J and clone size, whereas the DNA furnished D and trimming. The data show tens of thousands of clones, under 85% seen once. The TCR comes from a man aged 60 to 75 with active COVID-19. Sequencing was carried out using peripheral blood.

The DNA for the CDR3 is TGTGCCAGCAGCCCGCGTTTGGGAGGGGCGGGCGAGCAGTACTTC. Amino acids: CASSPRLGGAGEQYF. J is TRBJ2-7 and V is TRBV7-9, with 7 bases identical to TRBD2. CDR1 is SEHNR, CDR2 FQNEAQ, per germline (reference sequence). J was trimmed by 6 bases and V by 5 bases; bases with no gene match: 13. This CDR3 is built from 15 residues.